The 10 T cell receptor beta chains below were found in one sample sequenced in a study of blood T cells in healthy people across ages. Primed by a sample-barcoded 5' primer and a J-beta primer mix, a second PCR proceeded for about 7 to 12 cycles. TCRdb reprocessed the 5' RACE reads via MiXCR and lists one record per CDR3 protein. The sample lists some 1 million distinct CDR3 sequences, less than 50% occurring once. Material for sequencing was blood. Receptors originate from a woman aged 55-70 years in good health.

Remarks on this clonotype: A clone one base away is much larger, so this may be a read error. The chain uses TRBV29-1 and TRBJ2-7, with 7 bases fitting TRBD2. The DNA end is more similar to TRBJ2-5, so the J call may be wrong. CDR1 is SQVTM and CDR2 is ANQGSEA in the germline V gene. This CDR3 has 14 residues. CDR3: CSVGLAEDQATQYF. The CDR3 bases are TGCAGCGTTGGCCTAGCGGAAGACCAAGCGACCCAGTACTTC.

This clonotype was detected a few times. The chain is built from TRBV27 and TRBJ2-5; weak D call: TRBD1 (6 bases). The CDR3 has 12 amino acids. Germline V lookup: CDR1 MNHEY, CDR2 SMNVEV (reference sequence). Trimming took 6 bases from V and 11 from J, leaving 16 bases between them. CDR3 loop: CASSIPGAEQYF. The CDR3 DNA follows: TGTGCCAGCAGCATACCAGGGGCTGAGCAGTACTTC.

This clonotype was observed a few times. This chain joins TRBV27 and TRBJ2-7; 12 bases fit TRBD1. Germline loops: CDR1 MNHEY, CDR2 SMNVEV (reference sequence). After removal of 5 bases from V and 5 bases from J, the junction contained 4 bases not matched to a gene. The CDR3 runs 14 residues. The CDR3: CASSLRDRGHEQYF. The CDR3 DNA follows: TGTGCCAGCAGTCTCCGGGACAGGGGGCACGAGCAGTACTTC.

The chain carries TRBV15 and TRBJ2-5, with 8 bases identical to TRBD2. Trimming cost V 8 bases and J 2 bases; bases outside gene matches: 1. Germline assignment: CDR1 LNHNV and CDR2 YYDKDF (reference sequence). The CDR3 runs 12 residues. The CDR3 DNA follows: TGTGCCACCGCTAGCGGGCAAGAGACCCAGTACTTC. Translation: CATASGQETQYF.

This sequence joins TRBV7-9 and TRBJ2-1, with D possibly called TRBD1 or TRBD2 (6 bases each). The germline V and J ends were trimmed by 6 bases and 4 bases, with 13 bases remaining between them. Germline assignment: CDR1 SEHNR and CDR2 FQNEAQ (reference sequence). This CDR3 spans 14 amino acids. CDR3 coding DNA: TGTGCCAGCAGTACAGGGCGGGGATACAATGAGCAGTTCTTC. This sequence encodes CASSTGRGYNEQFF.

Written as DNA, the CDR3 is TGTGCTAGTGGTTCCCGTGGACCTTACGAGCAGTACTTC. It specifies CASGSRGPYEQYF. The chain uses TRBV12-5 and TRBJ2-7; D is unclear. Deletions cut 4 bases from V and 4 bases from J, with 11 bases between. CDR3 size: 13 residues. Germline V lookup: CDR1 LGHNT, CDR2 FRNRAP. The entire variable domain, with the rest obtained from reference TRBV12-5 and TRBJ2-7, is as follows: DARVTQTPRHKVTEMGQEVTMRCQPILGHNTVFWYRQTMMQGLELLAYFRNRAPLDDSGMPKDRFSAEMPDATLATLKIQPSEPRDSAVYFCASGSRGPYEQYFGPGTRLTVT.

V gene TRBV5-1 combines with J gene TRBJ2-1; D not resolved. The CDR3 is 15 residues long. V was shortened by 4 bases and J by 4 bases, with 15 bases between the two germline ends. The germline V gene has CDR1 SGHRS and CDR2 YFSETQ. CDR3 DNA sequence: TGCGCCAGCAGCCCCTCACGGCAGGAGTACAATGAGCAGTTCTTC. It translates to CASSPSRQEYNEQFF.

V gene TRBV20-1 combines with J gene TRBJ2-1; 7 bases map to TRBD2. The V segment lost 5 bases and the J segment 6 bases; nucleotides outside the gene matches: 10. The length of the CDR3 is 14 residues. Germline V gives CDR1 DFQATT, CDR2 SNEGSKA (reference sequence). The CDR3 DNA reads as TGCAGTGCTCCGGACTCGCGGGAGACCAATGAGCAGTTCTTC. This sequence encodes CSAPDSRETNEQFF.

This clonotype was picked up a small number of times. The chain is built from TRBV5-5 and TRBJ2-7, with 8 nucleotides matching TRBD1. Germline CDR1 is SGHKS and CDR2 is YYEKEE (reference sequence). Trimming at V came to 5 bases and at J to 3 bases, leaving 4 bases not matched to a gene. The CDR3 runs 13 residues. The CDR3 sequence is CASRDTGGYEQYF. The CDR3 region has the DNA TGTGCCAGCAGAGATACAGGGGGCTACGAGCAGTACTTC.

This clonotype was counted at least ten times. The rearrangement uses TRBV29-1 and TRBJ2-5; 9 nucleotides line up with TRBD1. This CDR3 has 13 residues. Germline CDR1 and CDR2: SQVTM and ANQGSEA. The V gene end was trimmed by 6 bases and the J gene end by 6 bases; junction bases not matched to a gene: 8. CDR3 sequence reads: CSVPDRGGKTQYF. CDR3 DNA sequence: TGCAGCGTCCCTGACAGGGGGGGTAAGACCCAGTACTTC.